This T cell receptor beta chain was obtained from a study of radiation and T cells in renal cell carcinoma. The method was immunoSEQ multiplex PCR; TCRdb's version includes in-frame clones alone and lacks a portion of them. The profile shows under 25,000 clones, less than 65% of them singletons. Germline V gene sequence: CDR1 SGHVS, CDR2 FNYEAQ. J gave up 4 bases and V 5 bases, and 3 bases lay outside the gene matches. CDR3 length equals 14 residues. Study-level points and caveats: Irradiated tumors had higher TCR clonality than control tumors. Compared with controls, irradiated tumors had more, larger dominant CDR3 motifs. From baseline, blood top tumor clonotypes peaked at 2 weeks post-radiation.

This clone was detected only a few times. What it binds is not known. The treatment was: 15 Gy SBRT to primary tumor, nephrectomy 4 weeks later. Nephrectomy followed 15 Gy stereotactic body radiation by 4 weeks. The chain carries TRBV7-6 and TRBJ2-5; 11 positions agree with TRBD1. Here the sequenced sample was tumor tissue, taken from a patient whose treatment included radiotherapy and nephrectomy. This clonotype was obtained from a woman aged 70-85 years with renal cell carcinoma. CDR3 DNA: TGTGCCAGCAGCCCAGGGACAGGGGGAGAGACCCAGTACTTC. It encodes CASSPGTGGETQYF.